The present entry profiles one T cell receptor (beta chain) with its context. Survey level was the resolution at which the v3.0 immunoSEQ assay ran. Only in-frame clones appear in the TCRdb table, and some are missing; sequencing was by immunoSEQ multiplex PCR. The sample gives tens of thousands of clones, over 70% of which show up once; 5.5% is in the top ten. The data originate from a study of long-term antiretroviral therapy in people with HIV. CDR3 length: 15 amino acids. V lost 4 bases to trimming and J lost 14 bases; unmatched junction nucleotides: 15. CDR1 and CDR2 from the germline V gene are SGHRS and YFSETQ.

The material was unsorted PBMCs, obtained 1.1 years before starting antiretroviral therapy. The V gene is TRBV5-1, the J gene TRBJ2-3; 11 positions agree with TRBD1. The sequence derives from a woman aged 25-40 years with HIV. The CDR3 is CASSISGTGGEGRYF. Written as DNA, the CDR3 is TGCGCCAGCAGCATTTCCGGGACAGGGGGAGAGGGTCGGTATTTT.